Reported below is one TCR beta chain. The antigen is not known. Generation of TCR beta libraries employed quantitative 5'-RACE incorporating molecular barcodes. Each CDR3 protein gets one entry after TCRdb re-called the 5' RACE reads with MiXCR. The sample has 800,000 to 900,000 distinct CDR3 sequences; about 12% are singletons. CDR3 length: 13 amino acids. Deletions cut 4 bases from V and 6 bases from J, with 10 bases between. The data originate from a study of CD8 T cells in ankylosing spondylitis. Study-wide points: Blood from ankylosing spondylitis patients appeared to carry a characteristic roughly eight-variant TCR beta motif.

The chain uses TRBV12-3 or TRBV12-4 and TRBJ2-4; D is possibly TRBD2 (7 bases). The TCR comes from a male donor with ankylosing spondylitis. Sequencing was done on a sample of blood, either unsorted or a sorted T cell fraction (not recorded which). The CDR3 protein is CASSWGGRNIQYF. In DNA, the CDR3 is TGTGCCAGCAGTTGGGGGGGCCGAAACATTCAGTACTTC.